This T cell receptor (beta chain) was recorded in a study of blood T cell repertoires in COVID-19. The wider study: There were acute and convalescent COVID-19 samples, and they came from the United States, Italy and Spain.

Profiling relied on immunoSEQ multiplex PCR, and the TCRdb table lists in-frame clones only, not all of them. This repertoire shows 150,000 to 200,000 clones, about 92% found once; its top ten account for roughly 2%. The CDR3 extends over 13 amino acids. The germline CDR1 and CDR2 sequences are SNHLY and FYNNEI. Trimming cost V 10 bases and J 6 bases, with 15 bases left between them. The V call is TRBV2, the J call TRBJ1-4, with D perhaps matching TRBD1 (5 bases). Specimen: peripheral blood. The receptor comes from a woman aged 55-70 years with COVID-19, enrolled during active disease. The CDR3 loop is CAISGAEDEKLFF. CDR3 DNA: TGTGCCATTAGCGGGGCGGAAGATGAAAAACTGTTTTTT.